This TCR beta chain emerged from a study of T cells in narcolepsy. As for the study in general: Healthy controls were enrolled alongside patients with narcolepsy type 1 or type 2.

Repertoires were generated with immunoSEQ multiplex PCR, while TCRdb's copy carries only in-frame clones and drops some. The table has about 27,000 clones, around 86% seen once. With respect to this clone: Its antigen is as yet unknown.

Germline lookup yields CDR1 PRHDT and CDR2 FYEKMQ (reference sequence). Trimming cost V 5 bases and J 0 bases; bases outside gene matches: 9. The CDR3 is 16 residues long. Study-wide results and limits: Autoreactive HCRT-specific and TRIB2-specific clonotypes were marked in same-patient CSF-versus-blood CD4+ comparisons. Blood of same and different patients, but not healthy controls, reportedly held recurring autoreactive clonotypes.

The rearrangement uses TRBV13 and TRBJ1-1; TRBD1 matches at 7 bases. The receptor was derived from a human donor with narcolepsy. The sequenced sample was CD45RA- memory CD4+ T cells from PBMCs. CDR3 nucleotide sequence: TGTGCCAGCAGCAAATGGACAGGAGCTCTGAACACTGAAGCTTTCTTT. As protein: CASSKWTGALNTEAFF.